The 2 T cell receptor beta chains listed next were all sequenced from one sample in a study of CD8 T cells in ankylosing spondylitis (dated by TCRdb to about 2017). The library was generated by 5' RACE. Sequencing took place on an Illumina HiSeq 2500. TCRdb cleaned the public reads at Q25 with fastp, built clones with MiXCR and kept in-frame beta chains. Identical CDR3 protein sequences are pooled into one entry, listed with their most common genes and DNA. Counted in this sample were 200,000 or so distinct CDR3 sequences; around 24% of them appeared once. The ten most abundant clones make up less than 8.5% of the sample. The sequencing input was blood, either unsorted or a sorted T cell fraction (not recorded which). The receptor set was obtained from a male donor with ankylosing spondylitis or in good health (not recorded which).

This clonotype was seen repeatedly, ten times or more. The chain links TRBV6-1 to TRBJ1-5; TRBD1 is a possible D gene (5 bases). The CDR3 sequence is 13 residues long. V gave up 6 bases and J gave up 4 bases, with 10 bases separating them. CDR1 is MNHNS and CDR2 is SASEGT in the germline V gene. The CDR3 nucleotides are TGTGCCAGCAGGATGGACAAGAATCAGCCCCAGCATTTT. Encoded protein: CASRMDKNQPQHF.

As for this clonotype: A much larger clone is a single base away; this may be a read error. This chain connects TRBV7-7 to TRBJ2-1; perhaps TRBD1 as D (7 bases). The germline gives CDR1 SSHAT, CDR2 FNYEAQ (reference sequence). This CDR3 spans 15 amino acids. The CDR3 loop is CASGPTGPCDNEQFF. As DNA, the CDR3 is TGTGCTAGCGGCCCGACAGGGCCGTGTGACAATGAGCAGTTCTTC.